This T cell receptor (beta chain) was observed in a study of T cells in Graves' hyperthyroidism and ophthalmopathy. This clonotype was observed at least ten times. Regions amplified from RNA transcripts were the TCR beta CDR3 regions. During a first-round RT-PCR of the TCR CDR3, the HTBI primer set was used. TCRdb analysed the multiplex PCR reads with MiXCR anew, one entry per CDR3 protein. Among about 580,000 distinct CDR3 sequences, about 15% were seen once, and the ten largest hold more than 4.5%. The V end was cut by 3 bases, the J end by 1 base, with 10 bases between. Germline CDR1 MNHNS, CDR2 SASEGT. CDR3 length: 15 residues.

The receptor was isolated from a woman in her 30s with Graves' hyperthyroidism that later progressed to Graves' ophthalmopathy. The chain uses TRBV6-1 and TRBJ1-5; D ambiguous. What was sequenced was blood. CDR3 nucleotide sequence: TGTGCCAGCAGTGACTTAGGCCCGAGCAATCAGCCCCAGCATTTT. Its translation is CASSDLGPSNQPQHF.